The text below deals with one T cell receptor beta chain. The antigen is unknown. A second 7 to 11 cycle PCR used barcoded and J-beta primers. TCRdb called the 5' RACE reads again in MiXCR, with one record for every CDR3 protein. The sample has 1.5 million to 2 million distinct CDR3 sequences; roughly 52% are singletons. This specimen comes from a study of blood T cells in healthy people across ages. CDR1 is LGHNA and CDR2 is YNFKEQ in the germline V gene. J was trimmed by 8 bases and V by 3 bases; bases with no gene match: 3. The CDR3 sequence is 15 residues long. Findings and caveats of the study: Unsorted PBMCs blocked a conclusive comparison of naive and antigen-experienced cells. In older individuals, TCR beta diversity per million T cells was lower, falling roughly linearly with age.

Per sample, a minimum of 6.5 million PBMCs were isolated. Total RNA was extracted at no less than 5.5 micrograms per sample. This clonotype was obtained from a woman aged 40 to 50 in good health. This rearrangement joins TRBV4-2 to TRBJ2-1, with TRBD2 matching over 14 bases. Sequenced sample: blood. CDR3 DNA: TGTGCCAGCAGCCAGCCGGGACTAGCGGGGGATGAGCAGTTCTTC. Amino acid sequence: CASSQPGLAGDEQFF.